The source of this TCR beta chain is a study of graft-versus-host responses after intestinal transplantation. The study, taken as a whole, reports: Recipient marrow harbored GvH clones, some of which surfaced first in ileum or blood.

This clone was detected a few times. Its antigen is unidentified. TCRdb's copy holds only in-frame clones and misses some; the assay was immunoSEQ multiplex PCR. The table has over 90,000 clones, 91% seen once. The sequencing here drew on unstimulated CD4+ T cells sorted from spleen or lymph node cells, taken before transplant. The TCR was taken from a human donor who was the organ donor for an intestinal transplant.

The chain's CDR3 is CASSLQSGGGNTIYF. DNA of the CDR3: TGTGCCAGCAGCTTACAATCAGGGGGCGGAAACACCATATATTTT. V usage is TRBV7-9 and J usage is TRBJ1-3; 8 bases line up with TRBD1. Trimming at V came to 2 bases and at J to 4 bases, leaving 4 bases not matched to a gene. Germline V gives CDR1 SEHNR, CDR2 FQNEAQ (reference sequence). The CDR3 loop spans 15 amino acids. The full variable domain, completed using reference TRBV7-9 and TRBJ1-3, is DTGVSQNPRHKITKRGQNVTFRCDPISEHNRLYWYRQTLGQGPEFLTYFQNEAQLEKSRLLSDRFSAERPKGSFSTLEIQRTEQGDSAMYLCASSLQSGGGNTIYFGEGSWLTVV.